This TCR beta chain is from a study of beta chain features in type 1 diabetes. Study context: In all, roughly 98,000,000 sorted cells from all samples were analyzed.

This clone was counted only a few times. Its antigen is unidentified. Expressed TCRB transcripts were sequenced, since all the RNA that had been isolated was reverse transcribed. This table comes from immunoSEQ multiplex PCR, and its TCRdb copy is limited to in-frame clones, with some not included. This sample has fewer than 650,000 clones, with about a sixth found just once. Notes on the study in general: Any HLA type influence on TCRB rearrangement was left unresolved here. Type 1 diabetes patients had TCRB CDR3s that were shorter (moderately but significantly so) in all four CD4+ subsets.

This CDR3 contains 12 residues. Germline CDR1 and CDR2: SGDLS and YYNGEE. Trimming shortened V by 3 bases and J by 8 bases, and 10 bases separated the two germline ends. Isolation of CD4+ naive, central memory, regulatory and stem cell-like memory cells was achieved by sorting via CD45RO/CCR7/CD25/CD127/CD95/CD27. Specimen: naive CD4+ T cells from blood. The source is a man between 18 and 29 years old in good health. This chain joins TRBV9 and TRBJ2-3; unclear D gene. The CDR3 DNA sequence: TGTGCCAGCAGCGCCCGCCCTGGTACGCAGTATTTT. Translated: CASSARPGTQYF.